The rows below give T cell receptor beta chains drawn from one sample of a study of shared clonotypes between healthy human individuals. Sequencing was performed with immunoSEQ multiplex PCR; in TCRdb, only in-frame clones are kept and a portion is missing. Of 2.5 million or so clones in the sample, around nine tenths are singletons; the top ten hold 0.14%. Sequencing input: naive CD4+ T cells sorted from blood. Receptors were obtained from a man between 18 and 35 years old in good health. Both conserved end residues are part of each CDR3. The order of the fields is V gene, J gene, clone size, D gene, CDR3 DNA, CDR3 protein. D genes are given only for firm matches. Rows may omit the clone size; those that give it use once, few, many or a size class.

TRBV19	TRBJ2-7	NA	NA	TGTGCCAGTAGTATTGCGGCACCACGTTCGTACGAGCAGTACTTC	CASSIAAPRSYEQYF
TRBV6-6	TRBJ2-7	NA	NA	TGTGCCAGCAGCACGTCCCTCGGCTCCTACGAGCAGTACTTC	CASSTSLGSYEQYF
TRBV6-1	TRBJ1-5	few	TRBD1	TGTGCCAGCAGGGGGGGACAGTACAATCAGCCCCAGCATTTT	CASRGGQYNQPQHF
TRBV10-3	TRBJ2-7	NA	TRBD2	TGTGCCATCAGTGAGTCTGGCCTAGCGGATTACGAGCAGTACTTC	CAISESGLADYEQYF
TRBV10-1	TRBJ1-2	once	TRBD1	TGCGCCAGGAGAAGGAGAAGCCGGGACAGAAATGGCTACACCTTC	CARRRRSRDRNGYTF
TRBV7-8	TRBJ2-7	once	NA	TGTGCCAGCAGCCCCCCGGGCAGGGCCTACGAGCAGTACTTC	CASSPPGRAYEQYF
TRBV5-4	TRBJ2-1	NA	TRBD2	TGTGCCAGCAGCTCGGGACTTAGCGGGGGTTACAATGAGCAGTTCTTC	CASSSGLSGGYNEQFF
TRBV9	TRBJ1-1	NA	NA	TGTGCCAGCAGCGTAGCTCTGGGGAGGAACACTGAAGCTTTCTTT	CASSVALGRNTEAFF
TRBV5-6	TRBJ2-2	NA	TRBD1	TGTGCCAGCAGCTTCGGACAGGCGAACACCGGGGAGCTGTTTTTT	CASSFGQANTGELFF
TRBV2	TRBJ1-5	NA	TRBD1	TGTGCCAGCAGTCCCGTAACAGGGGGACAGCCCCAGCATTTT	CASSPVTGGQPQHF
TRBV30	TRBJ1-4	NA	NA	TGTGCCTGGAGTGGGGGGGGAATGAATGAAAAACTGTTTTTT	CAWSGGGMNEKLFF
TRBV6-6	TRBJ2-1	once	NA	TGTGCCAGCAGTTCGCTAGCTGGGAACTACAATGAGCAGTTCTTC	CASSSLAGNYNEQFF
TRBV18	TRBJ1-1	NA	TRBD1	TGTGCCAGCTCACCACTGGACAGGGGCACTGAAGCTTTCTTT	CASSPLDRGTEAFF
TRBV5-1	TRBJ2-1	NA	TRBD2	TGCGCCAGCAGCTTGGGAGGGACTAGCGGCAATGAGCAGTTCTTC	CASSLGGTSGNEQFF
TRBV5-1	TRBJ2-3	NA	TRBD2	TGCGCCAGTACAATAGCGGGACTTAGCACAGATACGCAGTATTTT	CASTIAGLSTDTQYF
TRBV6-5	TRBJ1-6	NA	NA	TGTGCCAGCAGTTACGGCAGGTTTAATTCACCCCTCCACTTT	CASSYGRFNSPLHF
TRBV5-1	TRBJ1-2	NA	NA	TGCGCCAGCAGCCCTGCAGCAGGGGCGAGAGGCTACACCTTC	CASSPAAGARGYTF
TRBV30	TRBJ2-7	NA	TRBD1	TGTGCCTCTAGGACAGGGTCCTACGAGCAGTACTTC	CASRTGSYEQYF
TRBV6-1	TRBJ2-7	NA	NA	TGTGCTACGGGGCAGCCTCTCTACGAGCAGTACTTC	CATGQPLYEQYF
TRBV5-1	TRBJ2-7	NA	NA	TGCGCCAGCAGCTTGTTAGGGGAAGGAGTGAACGAGCAGTACTTC	CASSLLGEGVNEQYF
TRBV28	TRBJ1-2	NA	NA	TGTGCCAGCAGTGGGGGTCTCTCCGGGGACTATGGCTACACCTTC	CASSGGLSGDYGYTF
TRBV6-6	TRBJ2-3	NA	NA	TGTGCCAGCTCCACCACCACAGATACGCAGTATTTT	CASSTTTDTQYF
TRBV6-5	TRBJ2-7	NA	NA	TGTGCCAGCAGTTACAGGGCAGATCACGAGCAGTACTTC	CASSYRADHEQYF
TRBV5-1	TRBJ2-5	NA	NA	TGCGCCAGCAGCTTGGTTATGTTGGGGGAGACCCAGTACTTC	CASSLVMLGETQYF
TRBV9	TRBJ2-1	NA	NA	TGTGCCAGCAGCGTATCCGGGACGGCGAGCTCCTACAATGAGCAGTTCTTC	CASSVSGTASSYNEQFF
TRBV5-6	TRBJ1-6	NA	NA	TGTGCCAGCAGCTTGGGCGGGGTCAGGGATTCACCCCTCCACTTT	CASSLGGVRDSPLHF
TRBV6-1	TRBJ2-3	NA	NA	TGTGCCAGCAGTGATCCGCGGGAAAGGGCAGATACGCAGTATTTT	CASSDPRERADTQYF